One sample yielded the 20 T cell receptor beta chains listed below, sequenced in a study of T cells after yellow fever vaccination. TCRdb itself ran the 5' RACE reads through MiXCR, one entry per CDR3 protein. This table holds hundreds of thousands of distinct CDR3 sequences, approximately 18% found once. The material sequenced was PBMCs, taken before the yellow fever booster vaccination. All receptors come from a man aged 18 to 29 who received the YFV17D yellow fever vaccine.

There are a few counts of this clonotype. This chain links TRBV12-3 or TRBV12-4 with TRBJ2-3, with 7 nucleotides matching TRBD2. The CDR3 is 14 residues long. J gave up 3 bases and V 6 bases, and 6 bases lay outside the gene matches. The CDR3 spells CASSHWGGTDTQYF. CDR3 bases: TGTGCCAGCAGCCATTGGGGGGGTACAGATACGCAGTATTTT.

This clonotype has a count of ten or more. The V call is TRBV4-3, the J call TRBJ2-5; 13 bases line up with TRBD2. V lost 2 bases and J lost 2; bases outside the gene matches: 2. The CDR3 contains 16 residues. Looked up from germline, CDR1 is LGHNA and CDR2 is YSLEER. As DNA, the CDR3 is TGCGCCAGCAGCCAAAGGACTAGCGGGGGTCAAGAGACCCAGTACTTC. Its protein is CASSQRTSGGQETQYF.

This chain's CDR3 is CASSYSRSRRARGYTF. In nucleotides, the CDR3 is TGTGCCAGCAGTTACTCCCGCAGCCGAAGGGCGAGAGGCTACACCTTC. The J gene is TRBJ1-2, the V gene TRBV6-5; D remains ambiguous. V lost 0 bases, J lost 8 bases, and 19 bases lay in between. CDR1 is MNHEY and CDR2 is SVGAGI in the germline V gene. This CDR3 is built from 16 residues.

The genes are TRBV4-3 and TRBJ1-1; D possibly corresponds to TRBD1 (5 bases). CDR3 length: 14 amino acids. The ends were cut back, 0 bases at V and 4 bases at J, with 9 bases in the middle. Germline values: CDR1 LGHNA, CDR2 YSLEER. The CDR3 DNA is TGCGCCAGCAGCCAAGAAAAGGGGCTCACTGAAGCTTTCTTT. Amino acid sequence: CASSQEKGLTEAFF.

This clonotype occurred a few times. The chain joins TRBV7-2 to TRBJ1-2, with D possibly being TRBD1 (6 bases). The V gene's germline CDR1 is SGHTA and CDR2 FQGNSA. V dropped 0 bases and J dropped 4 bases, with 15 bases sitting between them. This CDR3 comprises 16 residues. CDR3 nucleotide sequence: TGTGCCAGCAGCTTAGCTAGTACAGGGATGGCCTATGGCTACACCTTC. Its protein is CASSLASTGMAYGYTF.

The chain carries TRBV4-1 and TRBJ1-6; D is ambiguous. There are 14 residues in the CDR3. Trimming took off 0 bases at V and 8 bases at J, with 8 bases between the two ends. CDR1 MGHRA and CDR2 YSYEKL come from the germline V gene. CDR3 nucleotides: TGCGCCAGCAGCCAAGACGGTGGATATTCACCCCTCCACTTT. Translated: CASSQDGGYSPLHF.

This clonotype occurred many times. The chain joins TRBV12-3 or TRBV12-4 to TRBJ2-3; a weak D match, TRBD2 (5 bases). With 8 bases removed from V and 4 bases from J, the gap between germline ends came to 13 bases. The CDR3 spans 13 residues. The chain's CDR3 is CASAKGAADTQYF. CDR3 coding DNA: TGTGCCAGCGCCAAGGGAGCTGCAGATACGCAGTATTTT.

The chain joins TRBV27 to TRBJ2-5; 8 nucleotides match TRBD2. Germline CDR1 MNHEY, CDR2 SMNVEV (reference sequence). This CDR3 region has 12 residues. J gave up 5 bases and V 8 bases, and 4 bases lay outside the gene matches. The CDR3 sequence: CASRGGYETQYF. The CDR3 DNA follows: TGTGCCAGCCGGGGGGGCTACGAGACCCAGTACTTC.

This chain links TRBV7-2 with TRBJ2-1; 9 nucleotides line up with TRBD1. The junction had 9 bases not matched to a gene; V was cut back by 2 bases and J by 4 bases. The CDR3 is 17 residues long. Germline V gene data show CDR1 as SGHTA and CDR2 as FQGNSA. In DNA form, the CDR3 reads TGTGCCAGCAGCTTAAAGTTCGAGACAGGGGGTTACAATGAGCAGTTCTTC. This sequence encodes CASSLKFETGGYNEQFF.

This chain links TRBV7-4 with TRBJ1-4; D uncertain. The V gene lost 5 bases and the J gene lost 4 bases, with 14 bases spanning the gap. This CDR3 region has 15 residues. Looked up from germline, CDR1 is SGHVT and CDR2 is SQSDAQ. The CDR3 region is CASSQRRPINEKLFF. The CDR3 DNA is TGTGCCAGCAGCCAACGACGCCCTATTAATGAAAAACTGTTTTTT.

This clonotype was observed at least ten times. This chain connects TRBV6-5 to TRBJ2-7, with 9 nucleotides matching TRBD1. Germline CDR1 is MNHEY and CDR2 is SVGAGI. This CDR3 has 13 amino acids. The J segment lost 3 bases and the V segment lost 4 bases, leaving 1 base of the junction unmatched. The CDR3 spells CASSLGQGYEQYV. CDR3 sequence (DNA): TGTGCCAGCAGTTTGGGACAGGGCTACGAGCAGTACGTC.

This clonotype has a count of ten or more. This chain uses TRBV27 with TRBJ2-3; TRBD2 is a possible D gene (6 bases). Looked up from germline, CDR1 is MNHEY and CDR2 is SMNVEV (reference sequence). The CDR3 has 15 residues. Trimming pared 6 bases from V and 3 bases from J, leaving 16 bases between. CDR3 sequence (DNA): TGTGCCAGCAGCAGCCGGGAGACGTTGACAGATACGCAGTATTTT. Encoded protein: CASSSRETLTDTQYF.

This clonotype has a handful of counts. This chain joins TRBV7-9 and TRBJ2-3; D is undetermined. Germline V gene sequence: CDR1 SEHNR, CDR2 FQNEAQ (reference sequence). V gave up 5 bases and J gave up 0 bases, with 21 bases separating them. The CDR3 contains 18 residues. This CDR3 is CASSPYFGQLRSTDTQYF. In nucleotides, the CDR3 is TGTGCCAGCAGCCCCTATTTCGGGCAGCTCAGGAGCACAGATACGCAGTATTTT.

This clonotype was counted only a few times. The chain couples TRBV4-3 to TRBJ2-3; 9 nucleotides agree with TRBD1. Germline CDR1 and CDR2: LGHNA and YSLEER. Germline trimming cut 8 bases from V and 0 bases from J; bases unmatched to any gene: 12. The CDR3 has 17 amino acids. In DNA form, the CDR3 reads TGCGCCAGCGGGACAGGGTACCCTCCGCATAGCACAGATACGCAGTATTTT. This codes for CASGTGYPPHSTDTQYF.

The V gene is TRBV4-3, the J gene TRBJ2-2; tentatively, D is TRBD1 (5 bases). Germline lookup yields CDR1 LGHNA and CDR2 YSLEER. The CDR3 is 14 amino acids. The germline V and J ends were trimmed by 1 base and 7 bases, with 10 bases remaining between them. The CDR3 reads CASSQVGRVGELFF. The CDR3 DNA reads TGCGCCAGCAGCCAAGTGGGGCGAGTCGGGGAGCTGTTTTTT.

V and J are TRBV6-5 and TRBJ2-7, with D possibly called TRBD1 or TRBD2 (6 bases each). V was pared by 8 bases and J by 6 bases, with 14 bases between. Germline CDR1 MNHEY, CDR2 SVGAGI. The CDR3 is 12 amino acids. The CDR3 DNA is TGTGCCAGCCGGGGGCCTACGAGCGAGCAGTACGTC. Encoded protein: CASRGPTSEQYV.

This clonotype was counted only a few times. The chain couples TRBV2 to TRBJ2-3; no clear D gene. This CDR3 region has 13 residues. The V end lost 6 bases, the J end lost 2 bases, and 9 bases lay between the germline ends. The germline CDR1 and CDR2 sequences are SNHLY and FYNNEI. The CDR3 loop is CASRREITDTQYF. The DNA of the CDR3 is TGTGCCAGCAGGCGAGAGATCACAGATACGCAGTATTTT.

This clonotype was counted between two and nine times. The CDR3 DNA sequence: TGTGCCTGGAGGTCGGGCTCTGGGGCCAACGTCCTGACTTTC. Translation gives CAWRSGSGANVLTF. The chain joins TRBV30 to TRBJ2-6; D gene uncertain. Germline-derived CDR1 and CDR2 are GTSNPN and SVGIG (reference sequence). V was shortened by 3 bases and J by 0 bases, with 6 bases between the two germline ends. This CDR3 comprises 14 residues.

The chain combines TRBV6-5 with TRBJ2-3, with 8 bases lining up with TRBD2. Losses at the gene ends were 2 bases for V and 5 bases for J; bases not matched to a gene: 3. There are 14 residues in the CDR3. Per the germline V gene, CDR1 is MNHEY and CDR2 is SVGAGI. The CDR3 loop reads CASSYDLAGDTQYF. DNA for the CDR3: TGTGCCAGCAGTTACGATCTAGCGGGAGATACGCAGTATTTT.

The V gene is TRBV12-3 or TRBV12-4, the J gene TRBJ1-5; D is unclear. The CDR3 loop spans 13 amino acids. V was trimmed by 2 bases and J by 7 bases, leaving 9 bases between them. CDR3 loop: CASSLHIVQPQHF. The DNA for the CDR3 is TGTGCCAGCAGTTTACACATAGTACAGCCCCAGCATTTT.